These T cell receptor beta chains were read from a single sample in a study of blood T cell repertoires in COVID-19. Method: immunoSEQ multiplex PCR; TCRdb's copy keeps in-frame clones and lacks some. The sample shows 300,000 to 350,000 clones, about 87% of them seen only once. The sample was peripheral blood. The receptors shown here come from a woman in her 50s with COVID-19, enrolled during active disease. The CDR3 runs from the conserved cysteine through the conserved F or W. D genes are given only for firm matches. Some rows mark clone size as missing; the rest say once, few, many or name a class of expanded clone.

d_call cdr3_length j_call clone_size v_call cdr3_nt cdr3_aa
TRBD1 16 TRBJ2-3 . TRBV11-2 TGTGCCAGCAGCTTGACAGGGGGCAAAGGCACAGATACGCAGTATTTT CASSLTGGKGTDTQYF
TRBD1 15 TRBJ1-5 . TRBV30 TGTGCCTGGAGTGACGGACAGGGTAGCAATCAGCCCCAGCATTTT CAWSDGQGSNQPQHF
TRBD1 12 TRBJ1-1 . TRBV19 TGTGCCAGTAGTATCAGGGGGGCTGAAGCTTTCTTT CASSIRGAEAFF
TRBD1 14 TRBJ1-2 . TRBV2 TGTGCCAGCAGTGAGACAGGGGGAAACTATGGCTACACCTTC CASSETGGNYGYTF
TRBD2 15 TRBJ2-3 . TRBV7-2 TGTGCCAGCAGCCCCCGCCGGGCGGGAGCGGATACGCAGTATTTT CASSPRRAGADTQYF
TRBD1 14 TRBJ2-7 . TRBV5-6 TGTGCCAGCAGGGAGAAAGGGGGCAGCTACGAGCAGTACTTC CASREKGGSYEQYF
. 14 TRBJ2-1 . TRBV3-1/TRBV3-2 TGTGCCAGCAGTCTTCTAGGCTCCTACAATGAGCAGTTCTTC CASSLLGSYNEQFF
. 15 TRBJ1-6 . TRBV4-3 TGCGCCAGCAGCCAAACAGGGAACTATAATTCACCCCTCCACTTT CASSQTGNYNSPLHF
. 12 TRBJ1-1 . TRBV27 TGTGCCAGCAGTACCTCTTATAGTGAAGCTTTCTTT CASSTSYSEAFF
TRBD2 16 TRBJ2-7 . TRBV5-1 TGCGCCAGCAGCCCTATTTCGCGGGGGGCCTCCTACGAGCAGTACTTC CASSPISRGASYEQYF
TRBD2 14 TRBJ2-2 . TRBV30 TGTGCCTGGAGTCTAGGACTAGGCACCGGGGAGCTGTTTTTT CAWSLGLGTGELFF
. 16 TRBJ2-1 . TRBV19 TGTGCCAGTAGCTCTAGGGGGACACTGGGGCTCAATGAGCAGTTCTTC CASSSRGTLGLNEQFF
TRBD2 14 TRBJ2-1 . TRBV7-9 TGTGCCAGCAGCCCTAGCGGGACTGTAGGTGAGCAGTTCTTC CASSPSGTVGEQFF
. 15 TRBJ2-2 . TRBV5-4 TGTGCCAGCAGCAAGCCGGGCGGGTATACCGGGGAGCTGTTTTTT CASSKPGGYTGELFF
. 16 TRBJ2-7 . TRBV7-2 TGTGCCAGCAGCTTAGTATCGCCCCTACTAGCTGACGAGCAGTACTTC CASSLVSPLLADEQYF
TRBD2 14 TRBJ2-1 . TRBV20-1 TGCAGTGCTAGTTGGGGAGGGCCCGTGGATGAGCAGTTCTTC CSASWGGPVDEQFF
TRBD2 15 TRBJ2-3 . TRBV7-6 TGTGCCAGCAGCTCGGCGGGAGTGGGTACAGATACGCAGTATTTT CASSSAGVGTDTQYF
. 15 TRBJ2-1 . TRBV7-7 TGTGCCAGCAGCTTAAACGAGCGGATTTCCAATGAGCAGTTCTTC CASSLNERISNEQFF
. 15 TRBJ1-1 . TRBV14 TGTGCCAGCAGCCAAGTTGCGGGGTTGAACACTGAAGCTTTCTTT CASSQVAGLNTEAFF
. 15 TRBJ1-4 . TRBV30 TGTGCCTGGAGTGTACGACGGCCGGGGGATGAAAAACTGTTTTTT CAWSVRRPGDEKLFF
. 17 TRBJ1-5 few TRBV6-1 TGTGCCAGCAGTGAAAGTGGGGGCAGGGGAGTAAATCAGCCCCAGCATTTT CASSESGGRGVNQPQHF
TRBD1 14 TRBJ2-2 once TRBV18 TGTGCCAGCTTCGGACAGGGTGGCACCGGGGAGCTGTTTTTT CASFGQGGTGELFF
. 13 TRBJ1-3 once TRBV19 TGTGCCAGTAGTACCCGACAGGGAAACACCATATATTTT CASSTRQGNTIYF
. 17 TRBJ1-3 . TRBV9 TGTGCCAGCAGCGTAGGAGGGACACCGACCTCTGGAAACACCATATATTTT CASSVGGTPTSGNTIYF
TRBD2 13 TRBJ2-7 . TRBV27 TGTGCCAGCAGTTTATTGGGGACTAGCGTGCAGTACTTC CASSLLGTSVQYF
TRBD2 14 TRBJ2-1 once TRBV10-3 TGTGCCATCAGTGGTAGCGGGAGCGACAATGAGCAGTTCTTC CAISGSGSDNEQFF
. 20 TRBJ1-4 . TRBV18 TGTGCCAGCTCACCAAGTCCGGGTCAACGAGGAGCCGACACTAATGAAAAACTGTTTTTT CASSPSPGQRGADTNEKLFF
. 13 TRBJ2-1 . TRBV7-2 TGTGCCAGCAGCTTCGACTGGAAGAATGAGCAGTTCTTC CASSFDWKNEQFF
TRBD1 14 TRBJ2-2 . TRBV7-9 TGTGCCAGCAGCTTACCCAGACAGGGGTCGGAGCTGTTTTTT CASSLPRQGSELFF
. 13 TRBJ2-7 once TRBV7-2 TGTGCCAGCAGCTTAGATCTGGGGGCTCTGCAGTACTTC CASSLDLGALQYF
TRBD2 17 TRBJ2-1 many TRBV24-1 TGTGCCACCAGTGATTTCGGGACTAGAGGATCCTACAATGAGCAGTTCTTC CATSDFGTRGSYNEQFF
TRBD1 17 TRBJ2-2 . TRBV6-2/TRBV6-3 TGTGCCAGCAGTTACCCGAAGGGGGCACCGAACACCGGGGAGCTGTTTTTT CASSYPKGAPNTGELFF
. 14 TRBJ2-1 . TRBV6-2/TRBV6-3 TGTGCCAGCAGTGTAACGGGAGCGCACAATGAGCAGTTCTTC CASSVTGAHNEQFF
TRBD1 15 TRBJ1-6 . TRBV7-9 TGTGCCAGCAGCCTAAAACAGGGGGCTGGTTCACCCCTCCACTTT CASSLKQGAGSPLHF
. 15 TRBJ1-5 . TRBV28 TGTGCCAGCACCGTACCCTCAGGGCCAAATCAGCCCCAGCATTTT CASTVPSGPNQPQHF
TRBD1 15 TRBJ2-3 . TRBV5-1 TGCGCCAGCAGCCCGTACAGGGGGTTTACAGATACGCAGTATTTT CASSPYRGFTDTQYF
TRBD1 14 TRBJ1-3 . TRBV10-3 TGTGCCATCAGCCAGGGGGCGAATGGAAACACCATATATTTT CAISQGANGNTIYF
TRBD2 16 TRBJ2-1 . TRBV11-3 TGTGCCAGCAGCTTAGGGGGAGGACTAGCGGGAACTGAGCAGTTCTTC CASSLGGGLAGTEQFF
TRBD1 15 TRBJ1-3 . TRBV18 TGTGCCAGCTCACCGGCGGACAGGGCTGGAAACACCATATATTTT CASSPADRAGNTIYF
. 15 TRBJ2-7 many TRBV7-2 TGTGCCAGCAGCTTATCACAGATACTTAACTACGAGCAGTACTTC CASSLSQILNYEQYF
. 14 TRBJ2-7 . TRBV29-1 TGCAGCGTTGAATCCGGCGACATCTCCTACGAGCAGTACTTC CSVESGDISYEQYF
. 13 TRBJ2-5 . TRBV7-9 TGTGCCAGCAGCTTAGTACAGGGAGAGACCCAGTACTTC CASSLVQGETQYF
. 13 TRBJ2-7 . TRBV18 TGTGCCACCACTTCGGGGGGCCGGGACGAGCAGTACTTC CATTSGGRDEQYF
. 16 TRBJ2-1 few TRBV30 TGTGCCTGGAGTGGCACCCCTCAGCGGCTCTACAATGAGCAGTTCTTC CAWSGTPQRLYNEQFF
TRBD2 20 TRBJ2-6 medium-sized TRBV5-1 TGCGCCAGCAGCTTGGTGTACCCGACTAGCGGGGGTCCTGGGGCCAACGTCCTGACTTTC CASSLVYPTSGGPGANVLTF
. 11 TRBJ1-1 . TRBV14 TGTGCCAGCAGCCGCGGGGGGCGGACTTTCTTT CASSRGGRTFF
TRBD1 15 TRBJ2-1 . TRBV6-1 TGTGCCAGCAGTGAAGACGGGACAGGCTACAATGAGCAGTTCTTC CASSEDGTGYNEQFF